A single T cell receptor (beta chain) is shown here with its context. In its sample, this clonotype was seen many times. Its antigen is not yet known. No base quality values were provided; no much bigger clone lies one nucleotide off. Reading the germline V gene gives CDR1 SGHTA and CDR2 FQGTGA. V is clipped by 3 bases and J by 10 bases, and the sequence between their germline boundaries is 4 bases long. The CDR3, from cysteine to phenylalanine, totals 11 residues. Only CDR3 DNA is held: 33 bases, read in frame from base 1. This sample is drawn from a study of T cell repertoires in cytomegalovirus infection (dated by TCRdb to about 2019). Background for the entire study: Peptide stimulations targeted recently identified HLA-C-restricted CMV epitopes, whose presentation resists viral immunomodulation, together with well-studied HLA-B-restricted epitopes. Donor HLA type was relevant to the analysis, as public TCR beta signatures indicated carriage of CMV infection together with the matching HLA type. Study-level results and caveats: In both this cohort and an independent cohort of 350 or so donors, the cumulative frequency of public TCR beta family members distinguished carriers of CMV infection plus the relevant HLA type. In the ex vivo response, HLA-C-restricted CMV-specific TCR beta clonotypes were dominant, and in two of eight donors the single most frequent clonotype came from this HLA-C-restricted group.

The sequencer was an Illumina HiSeq 1500. The raw public reads went through TCRdb reprocessing: fastp at Q25, MiXCR clone calling, in-frame beta chains kept. Duplicate CDR3 protein sequences are folded into a single record with the most common DNA and genes. The sample records approximately 110,000 distinct CDR3 sequences, roughly 39% of which are singletons. Just under 75% of the sample is in the top ten clones. The treatment or condition tag for this specimen amounts to: in vitro stimulation with specific CMV peptide epitopes to enrich CMV-specific T cells. The input for sequencing was CD8+ T cells from cultured PBMCs, taken from culture after CMV antigen stimulation. The TCR comes from a human donor in good health (CMV status not recorded). Some clones in this sample may be carry-over from other donors' samples. The V gene is TRBV7-3 and the J gene is TRBJ1-6, with the D gene not confidently named. The DNA sequence is TGTGCCAGCAGCTTGGGGTCACCCCTCCACTTT. It encodes CASSLGSPLHF.